A selection of T cell receptor beta chains follows, all from one sample in a study of T cell responses to AZD1222 COVID-19 vaccine. The assay was immunoSEQ multiplex PCR, and TCRdb's table has in-frame clones only and misses some. The sample carries 150,000 to 200,000 clones, 90% recorded once. The source material was peripheral blood, sampled on day 0 of AZD1222 vaccination. The receptors were gathered from an adult in good health. Both conserved end residues are part of each CDR3. D genes are given only for firm matches. The listing skips clone size in some rows; elsewhere it reads once, few, many or a size class.

V,J,D,size,CDR3,DNA
TRBV28,TRBJ1-5,-,-,CASSLMGRQPQHF,TGTGCCAGCAGTTTAATGGGGCGGCAGCCCCAGCATTTT
TRBV13,TRBJ1-3,TRBD1,-,CASSHGTGGNTIYF,TGTGCCAGCAGCCATGGGACAGGTGGAAACACCATATATTTT
TRBV7-2,TRBJ1-1,-,-,CASSRGNTPPTEAFF,TGTGCCAGCAGCCGCGGGAACACCCCCCCCACTGAAGCTTTCTTT
TRBV5-6,TRBJ2-3,-,-,CASSLGGGTDTQYF,TGTGCCAGCAGCTTGGGAGGTGGCACAGATACGCAGTATTTT
TRBV28,TRBJ1-6,TRBD1,-,CASSFAGQASPLHF,TGTGCCAGCAGTTTCGCAGGACAGGCCTCACCCCTCCACTTT
TRBV29-1,TRBJ2-1,TRBD2,-,CSPKDLAGGLYNEQFF,TGCAGCCCTAAGGACCTAGCGGGGGGCCTCTACAATGAGCAGTTCTTC
TRBV19,TRBJ1-6,-,-,CASHLGTPFNSPLHF,TGTGCCAGCCATCTGGGGACTCCCTTTAATTCACCCCTCCACTTT
TRBV5-6,TRBJ2-2,-,-,CASSSIPGLDTGELFF,TGTGCCAGCAGCTCTATTCCGGGCCTCGACACCGGGGAGCTGTTTTTT
TRBV24-1,TRBJ2-5,TRBD1,-,CATSALRGQAGETQYF,TGTGCCACCAGTGCCCTGAGGGGACAGGCGGGAGAGACCCAGTACTTC
TRBV1,TRBJ1-2,-,-,CTSSQDQQGLSYGYTF,TGCACCAGCAGCCAAGATCAGCAGGGGTTGAGCTATGGCTACACCTTC
TRBV5-1,TRBJ1-1,TRBD1,-,CASSVTRGQKNTEAFF,TGCGCCAGCAGCGTAACCCGGGGACAGAAGAACACTGAAGCTTTCTTT
TRBV7-9,TRBJ2-6,TRBD1,-,CASSPRQGSSGANVLTF,TGTGCCAGCAGCCCAAGACAGGGATCCTCCGGGGCCAACGTCCTGACTTTC
TRBV10-3,TRBJ1-5,-,-,CAISPEGSQPQHF,TGTGCCATCAGCCCCGAGGGCAGTCAGCCCCAGCATTTT
TRBV6-5,TRBJ1-4,TRBD1,-,CASSHTGGGEKLFF,TGTGCCAGCAGCCATACAGGGGGCGGGGAAAAACTGTTTTTT
TRBV5-1,TRBJ1-6,TRBD1,-,CASSSDRFRSPLHF,TGCGCCAGCAGCTCGGACAGGTTCAGGTCACCCCTCCACTTT
TRBV6-5,TRBJ1-4,TRBD1,-,CASSKDRSRLFF,TGTGCCAGCAGCAAGGACAGGTCGAGACTGTTTTTT
TRBV11-2,TRBJ1-5,-,-,CASSLEALQPQHF,TGTGCCAGCAGCTTAGAGGCTCTTCAGCCCCAGCATTTT
TRBV27,TRBJ1-1,-,-,CASSSHKNTEAFF,TGTGCCAGCAGTTCACATAAGAACACTGAAGCTTTCTTT
TRBV5-1,TRBJ2-1,-,-,CASSTGGQYNEQFF,TGCGCCAGCAGCACGGGAGGACAGTACAATGAGCAGTTCTTC
TRBV9,TRBJ1-1,-,-,CASSRGNTEAFF,TGTGCCAGCAGCCGCGGGAACACTGAAGCTTTCTTT
TRBV7-2,TRBJ1-2,-,once,CASSLDGGNYGYTF,TGTGCCAGCAGCTTAGATGGGGGTAACTATGGCTACACCTTC
TRBV11-2,TRBJ1-2,-,-,CASSLDHNGNYGYTF,TGTGCCAGCAGCTTAGATCATAACGGAAACTATGGCTACACCTTC
TRBV30,TRBJ1-6,-,-,CAWRGVGSNSPLHF,TGTGCCTGGAGGGGGGTAGGATCCAATTCACCCCTCCACTTT
TRBV23-1,TRBJ2-1,-,-,CASSPTWNEQFF,TGCGCCAGCAGTCCAACATGGAATGAGCAGTTCTTC